The next 16 T cell receptor beta chains were all read from a single sample in a study of T cell responses to AZD1222 COVID-19 vaccine. Generated by immunoSEQ multiplex PCR, the TCRdb table keeps only in-frame clones and is missing some. The repertoire holds approximately 100,000 clones, around nine tenths seen once, with around 8.7% in the top ten. The sample was peripheral blood, taken on day 0 of AZD1222 vaccination. The source of these receptors is an adult in good health.

V gene TRBV19 combines with J gene TRBJ1-2; D perhaps matches TRBD1 (6 bases). The V gene lost 9 bases and the J gene lost 8 bases, with 13 bases spanning the gap. The CDR3 loop spans 11 amino acids. The V gene's germline CDR1 is LNHDA and CDR2 SQIVND (reference sequence). This CDR3 reads CASTLGAGYTF. The CDR3, as DNA: TGTGCCAGCACCCTGGGGGCGGGCTACACCTTC.

This clone came up once. The rearrangement joins TRBV9 to TRBJ1-1; 11 nucleotides line up with TRBD1. CDR3 length equals 17 residues. V shed 2 bases and J 1 base; nucleotides not matched to a gene: 7. Germline CDR1 is SGDLS and CDR2 is YYNGEE. CDR3 DNA sequence: TGTGCCAGCAGCGTGAAAGGGACAGGGGGAGAGAACACTGAAGCTTTCTTT. It yields the protein CASSVKGTGGENTEAFF.

The chain is built from TRBV3-1 (or the pseudogene TRBV3-2) and TRBJ1-2; D gene uncertain. Trimming removed 5 bases at V and 5 bases at J, with 15 bases between. The length of the CDR3 is 14 residues. CDR1 is LGHDT, CDR2 YNNKEL, per germline (reference sequence). CDR3 bases: TGTGCCAGCAGCGAGAGTATACTCGGGTATGGCTACACCTTC. This gives the protein CASSESILGYGYTF.

The chain recombines TRBV5-1 with TRBJ2-7; 10 bases agree with TRBD1. This CDR3 has 15 amino acids. V was clipped by 6 bases and J by 4 bases; unmatched bases: 10. Germline V gene lookup returns CDR1 SGHRS and CDR2 YFSETQ. The CDR3 protein is CASTLHGGQGYEQYF. CDR3 DNA: TGCGCCAGCACCCTTCATGGGGGACAGGGGTACGAGCAGTACTTC. The full variable domain, in which reference TRBV5-1 and TRBJ2-7 provide the parts outside the CDR3, is KAGVTQTPRYLIKTRGQQVTLSCSPISGHRSVSWYQQTPGQGLQFLFEYFSETQRNKGNFPGRFSGRQFSNSRSEMNVSTLELGDSALYLCASTLHGGQGYEQYFGPGTRLTVT.

A single count supports this clone. The junction differs from germline at one of its ends, possibly a read error. The chain combines TRBV11-3 with TRBJ2-2; 9 bases fit TRBD2. The CDR3 is made up of 15 amino acids. Germline V gene data show CDR1 as SGHNT and CDR2 as YENEEA. CDR3 amino acids: CASSLASGNSGELFF. CDR3 in DNA: TGTGCCAGCAGCTTAGCTAGCGGGAACTCCGGGGAGCTGTTTTTT.

This clone came up a few times. The rearrangement links TRBV6-2 or TRBV6-3 to TRBJ1-1; a weak D match, TRBD1 (5 bases). CDR3 length: 15 residues. V gave up 0 bases and J gave up 4 bases, with 12 bases separating them. Germline V gene sequence: CDR1 MNHEY, CDR2 SVGEGT. CDR3 protein: CASSYSQEGSTEAFF. The CDR3 bases are TGTGCCAGCAGTTACTCGCAGGAGGGGAGCACTGAAGCTTTCTTT.

The chain links TRBV14 to TRBJ2-2; 7 positions match TRBD2. With 1 base clipped from V and 4 bases from J, the junction kept 9 bases outside the gene matches. This CDR3 is built from 17 residues. CDR1 and CDR2 (germline): SGHDN, FVKESK. CDR3: CASSQAPGGRVTGELFF. The CDR3 DNA is TGTGCCAGCAGCCAAGCCCCGGGAGGACGTGTCACCGGGGAGCTGTTTTTT.

The chain employs TRBV3-1 (or the pseudogene TRBV3-2) and TRBJ1-3, with D unclear. The ends were cut back, 4 bases at V and 0 bases at J, with 13 bases in the middle. CDR1 LGHDT and CDR2 YNNKEL come from the germline V gene (reference sequence). This CDR3 is built from 16 residues. DNA of the CDR3: TGTGCCAGCAGCCTGCTCGACACCAACTCTGGAAACACCATATATTTT. Protein product: CASSLLDTNSGNTIYF.

CDR3 region: CASSIGLVEQYF. CDR3 DNA sequence: TGTGCCAGCAGTATCGGTTTGGTCGAGCAGTACTTC. The rearrangement uses TRBV28 and TRBJ2-7; D is uncertain. Germline-derived CDR1 and CDR2 are MDHEN and SYDVKM. V lost 5 bases to trimming and J lost 6 bases, with 11 bases between them. The CDR3 covers 12 residues.

The chain is built from TRBV19 and TRBJ1-1; 8 positions match TRBD1. The CDR3 loop spans 13 amino acids. Germline lookup yields CDR1 LNHDA and CDR2 SQIVND (reference sequence). The junction had 6 bases not matched to a gene; V was cut back by 8 bases and J by 4 bases. The CDR3 protein is CASSPDRGTEAFF. For the CDR3, the DNA is TGTGCCAGTTCCCCCGACAGGGGCACTGAAGCTTTCTTT.

CDR3 DNA sequence: TGCGCCAGCAGCCAAAATACCAGGGGACGGCAAATGTACGAGCAGTACTTC. Encoded protein: CASSQNTRGRQMYEQYF. J is TRBJ2-7 and V is TRBV4-3; perhaps TRBD1 as D (6 bases). V gave up 2 bases and J gave up 4 bases, with 21 bases separating them. Looked up from germline, CDR1 is LGHNA and CDR2 is YSLEER. The CDR3 runs to 17 residues.

The rearrangement uses TRBV6-2 or TRBV6-3 and TRBJ1-5; 10 nucleotides line up with TRBD1. Trimming at V came to 4 bases and at J to 2 bases, leaving 2 bases not matched to a gene. Per the germline V gene, CDR1 is MNHEY and CDR2 is SVGEGT. There are 15 residues in the CDR3. CDR3 protein: CASSSTGGGNQPQHF. CDR3 nucleotide sequence: TGTGCCAGCAGTTCGACAGGGGGCGGCAATCAGCCCCAGCATTTT.

The V and J genes are TRBV18 and TRBJ2-7; no firm D call. The germline V gene encodes CDR1 KGHSH and CDR2 LQKENI. V was shortened by 3 bases and J by 1 base, with 19 bases between the two germline ends. The CDR3 length is 17 residues. The CDR3 sequence is CASSPLPLVGPSYEQYF. The CDR3 DNA reads TGTGCCAGCTCACCCCTCCCCCTTGTTGGGCCGTCCTACGAGCAGTACTTC.

The genes are TRBV12-3 or TRBV12-4 and TRBJ1-1; no clear D. V lost 2 bases and J lost 3, with 7 bases in between. The CDR3 covers 13 residues. The CDR3, as DNA: TGTGCCAGCAGTTTAAACGGACACACTGAAGCTTTCTTT. Residues: CASSLNGHTEAFF.

The rearrangement uses TRBV6-5 and TRBJ1-5; D not certain. CDR3 size: 14 residues. Germline V gene sequence: CDR1 MNHEY, CDR2 SVGAGI. V lost 2 bases and J lost 4, with 9 bases in between. The CDR3 sequence is CASSYHTPNQPQHF. The CDR3 DNA follows: TGTGCCAGCAGTTACCATACTCCTAATCAGCCCCAGCATTTT.

This clone occurred once. J is TRBJ2-7 and V is TRBV18; the match to TRBD2 covers 7 bases. The V gene's germline CDR1 is KGHSH and CDR2 LQKENI. The CDR3 length is 15 residues. V gave up 2 bases and J gave up 4 bases; unmatched junction bases: 8. This CDR3 reads CASSPRVAGEYEQYF. The CDR3 nucleotides are TGTGCCAGCTCACCAAGGGTTGCGGGAGAATACGAGCAGTACTTC.